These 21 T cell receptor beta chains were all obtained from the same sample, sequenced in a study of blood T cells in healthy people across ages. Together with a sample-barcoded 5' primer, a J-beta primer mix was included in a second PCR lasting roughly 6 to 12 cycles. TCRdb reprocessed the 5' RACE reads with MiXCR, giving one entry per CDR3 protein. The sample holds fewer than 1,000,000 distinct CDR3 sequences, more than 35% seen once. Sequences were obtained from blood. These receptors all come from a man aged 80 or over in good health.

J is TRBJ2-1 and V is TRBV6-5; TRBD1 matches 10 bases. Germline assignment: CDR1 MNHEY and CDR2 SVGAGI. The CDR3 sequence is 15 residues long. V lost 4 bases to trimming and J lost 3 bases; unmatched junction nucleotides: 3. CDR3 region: CASSLTGGFYNEQFF. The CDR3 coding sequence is TGTGCCAGCAGTTTGACAGGGGGCTTCTACAATGAGCAGTTCTTC.

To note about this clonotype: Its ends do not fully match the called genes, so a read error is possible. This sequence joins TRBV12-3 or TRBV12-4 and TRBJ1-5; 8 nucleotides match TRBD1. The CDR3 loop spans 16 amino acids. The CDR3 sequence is CASSSHRGTGDQPQNF. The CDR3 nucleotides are TGTGCCAGCAGTTCCCATCGGGGGACAGGAGACCAGCCCCAGAATTTT.

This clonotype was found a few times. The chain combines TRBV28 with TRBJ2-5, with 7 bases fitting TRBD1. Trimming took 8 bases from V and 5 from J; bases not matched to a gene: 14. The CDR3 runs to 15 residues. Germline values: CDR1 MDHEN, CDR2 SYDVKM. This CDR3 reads CASRSGQSEGETQYF. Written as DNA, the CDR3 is TGTGCCAGCCGATCGGGACAGTCAGAAGGGGAGACCCAGTACTTC.

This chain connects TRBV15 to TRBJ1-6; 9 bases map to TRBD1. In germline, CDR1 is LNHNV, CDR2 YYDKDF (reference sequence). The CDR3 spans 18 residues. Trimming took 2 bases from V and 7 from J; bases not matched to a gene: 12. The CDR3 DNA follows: TGTGCCACCAGCAGACTAAGAACCTCCGGGACAGGGAATTCACCCCTCCACTTT. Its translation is CATSRLRTSGTGNSPLHF.

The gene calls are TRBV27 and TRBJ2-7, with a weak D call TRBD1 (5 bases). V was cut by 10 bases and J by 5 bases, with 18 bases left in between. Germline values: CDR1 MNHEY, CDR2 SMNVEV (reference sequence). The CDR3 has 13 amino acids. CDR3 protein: CATRQTGSDEQYF. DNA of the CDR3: TGTGCCACCCGACAGACTGGGTCCGACGAGCAGTACTTC.

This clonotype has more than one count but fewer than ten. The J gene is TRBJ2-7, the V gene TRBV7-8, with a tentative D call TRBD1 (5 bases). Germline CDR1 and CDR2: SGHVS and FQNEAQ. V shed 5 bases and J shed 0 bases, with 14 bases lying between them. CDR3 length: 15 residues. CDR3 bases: TGTGCCAGCAGCATAGACAGCCGTCACTCCTACGAGCAGTACTTC. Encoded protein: CASSIDSRHSYEQYF.

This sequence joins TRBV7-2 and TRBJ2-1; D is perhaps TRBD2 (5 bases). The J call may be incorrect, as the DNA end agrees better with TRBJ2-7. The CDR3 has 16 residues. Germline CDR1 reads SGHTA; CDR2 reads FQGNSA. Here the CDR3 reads CASSLQTGSSYNEQYF. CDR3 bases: TGTGCCAGCAGTCTTCAGACGGGGAGCTCCTACAATGAGCAGTACTTC.

CDR3 sequence (DNA): TGCAGCGTCGGCCTGGGGGGGGATCAGCCCCAGCATTTT. Encoded protein: CSVGLGGDQPQHF. The chain couples TRBV29-1 to TRBJ1-5; D may be TRBD1 (5 bases). Germline CDR1 reads SQVTM; CDR2 reads ANQGSEA. There are 13 residues in the CDR3. Trimming cost V 6 bases and J 5 bases, with 14 bases left between them.

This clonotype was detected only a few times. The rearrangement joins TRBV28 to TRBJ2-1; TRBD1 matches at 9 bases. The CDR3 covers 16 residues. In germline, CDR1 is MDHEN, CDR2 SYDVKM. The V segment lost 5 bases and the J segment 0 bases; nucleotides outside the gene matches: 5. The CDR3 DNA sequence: TGTGCCAGCAGTCCGACAGGGGGAAGCTCCTACAATGAGCAGTTCTTC. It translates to CASSPTGGSSYNEQFF.

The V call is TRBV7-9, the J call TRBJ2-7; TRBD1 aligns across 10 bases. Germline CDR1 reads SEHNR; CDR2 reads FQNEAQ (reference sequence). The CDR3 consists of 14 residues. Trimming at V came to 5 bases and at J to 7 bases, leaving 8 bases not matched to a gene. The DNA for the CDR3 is TGTGCCAGCAGCGTCGGACAGGGGGGACATGAGCAGTACTTC. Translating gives CASSVGQGGHEQYF. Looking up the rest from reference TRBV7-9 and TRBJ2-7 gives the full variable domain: DTGVSQNPRHKITKRGQNVTFRCDPISEHNRLYWYRQTLGQGPEFLTYFQNEAQLEKSRLLSDRFSAERPKGSFSTLEIQRTEQGDSAMYLCASSVGQGGHEQYFGPGTRLTVT.

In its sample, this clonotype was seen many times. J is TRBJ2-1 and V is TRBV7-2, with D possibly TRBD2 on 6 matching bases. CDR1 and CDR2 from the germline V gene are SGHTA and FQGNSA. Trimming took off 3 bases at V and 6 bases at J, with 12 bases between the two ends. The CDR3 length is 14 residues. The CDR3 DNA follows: TGTGCCAGCAGCTTCCGGGACTTAATCAATGAGCAGTTCTTC. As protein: CASSFRDLINEQFF.

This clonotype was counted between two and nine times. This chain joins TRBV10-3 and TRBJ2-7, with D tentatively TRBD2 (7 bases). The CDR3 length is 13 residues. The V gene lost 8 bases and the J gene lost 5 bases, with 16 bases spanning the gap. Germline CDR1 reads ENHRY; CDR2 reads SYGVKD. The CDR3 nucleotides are TGTGCCATCCAGGGGCTTGCGGGAGACGAGCAGTACTTC. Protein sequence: CAIQGLAGDEQYF.

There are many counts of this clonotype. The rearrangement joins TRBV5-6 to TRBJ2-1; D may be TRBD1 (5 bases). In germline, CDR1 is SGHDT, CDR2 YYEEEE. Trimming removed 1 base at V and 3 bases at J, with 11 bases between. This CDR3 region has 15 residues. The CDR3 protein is CASSLPAGNYNEQFF. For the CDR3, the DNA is TGTGCCAGCAGCTTGCCGGCAGGGAACTACAATGAGCAGTTCTTC.

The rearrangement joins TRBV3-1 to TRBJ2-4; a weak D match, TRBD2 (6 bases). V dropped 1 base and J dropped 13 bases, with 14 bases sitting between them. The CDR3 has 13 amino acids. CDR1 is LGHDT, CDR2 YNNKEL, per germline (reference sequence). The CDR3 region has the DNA TGTGCCAGCAGCCAAGGCCTCCCTCGGGAGCAGTACTTC. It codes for CASSQGLPREQYF.

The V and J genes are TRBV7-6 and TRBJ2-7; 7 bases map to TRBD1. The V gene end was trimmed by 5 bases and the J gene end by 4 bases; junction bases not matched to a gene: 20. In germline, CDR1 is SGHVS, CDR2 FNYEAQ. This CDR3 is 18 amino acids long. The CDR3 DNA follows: TGTGCCAGCAGCCAACAGCCAGGGACAGCCCTTAGGAGGTACGAGCAGTACTTC. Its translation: CASSQQPGTALRRYEQYF. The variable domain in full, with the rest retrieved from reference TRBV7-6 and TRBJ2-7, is GAGVSQSPRYKVTKRGQDVALRCDPISGHVSLYWYRQALGQGPEFLTYFNYEAQQDKSGLPNDRFSAERPEGSISTLTIQRTEQRDSAMYRCASSQQPGTALRRYEQYFGPGTRLTVT.

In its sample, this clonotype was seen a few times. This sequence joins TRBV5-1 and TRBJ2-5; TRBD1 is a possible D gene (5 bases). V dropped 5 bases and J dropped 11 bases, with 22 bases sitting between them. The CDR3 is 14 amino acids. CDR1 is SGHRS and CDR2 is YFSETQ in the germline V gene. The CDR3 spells CASRKDSTDNEQYF. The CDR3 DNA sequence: TGCGCCAGCAGAAAAGACAGTACAGACAATGAGCAGTACTTC.

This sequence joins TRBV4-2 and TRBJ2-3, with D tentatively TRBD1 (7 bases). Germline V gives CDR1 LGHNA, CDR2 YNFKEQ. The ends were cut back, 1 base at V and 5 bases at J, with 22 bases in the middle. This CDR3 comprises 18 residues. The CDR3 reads CASSQVTSRGAAGDTQYF. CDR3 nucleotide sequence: TGTGCCAGCAGCCAAGTAACTAGCAGGGGGGCAGCGGGAGATACGCAGTATTTT.

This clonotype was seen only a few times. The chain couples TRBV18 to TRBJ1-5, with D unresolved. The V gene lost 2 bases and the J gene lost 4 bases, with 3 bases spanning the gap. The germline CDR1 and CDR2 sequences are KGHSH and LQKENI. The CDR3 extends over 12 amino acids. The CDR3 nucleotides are TGTGCCAGCTCACCAGGGAATCAGCCCCAGCATTTT. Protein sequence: CASSPGNQPQHF.

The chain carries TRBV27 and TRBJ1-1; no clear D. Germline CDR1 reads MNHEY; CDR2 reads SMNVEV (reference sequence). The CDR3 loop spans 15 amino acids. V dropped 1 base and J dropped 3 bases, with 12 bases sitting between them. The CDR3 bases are TGTGCCAGCAGTTTATACCCAGCTTCCTACACTGAAGCTTTCTTT. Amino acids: CASSLYPASYTEAFF.

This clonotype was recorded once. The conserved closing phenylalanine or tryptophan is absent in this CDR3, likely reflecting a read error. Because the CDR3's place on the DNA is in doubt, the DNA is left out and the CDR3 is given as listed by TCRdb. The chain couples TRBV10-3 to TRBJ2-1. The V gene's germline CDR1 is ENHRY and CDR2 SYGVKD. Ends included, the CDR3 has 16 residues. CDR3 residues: CATREGTSNYGYTFGS.

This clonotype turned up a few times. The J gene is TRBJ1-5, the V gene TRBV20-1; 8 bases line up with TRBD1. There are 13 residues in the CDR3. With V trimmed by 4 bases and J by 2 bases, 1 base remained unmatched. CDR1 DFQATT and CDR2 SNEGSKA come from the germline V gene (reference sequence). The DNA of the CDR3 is TGCAGTGCTACAGGGGGCGGCAATCAGCCCCAGCATTTT. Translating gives CSATGGGNQPQHF.